A selection of T cell receptor beta chains follows, all from one sample in a study of cytomegalovirus exposure and HLA in healthy donors. Sequencing was performed with immunoSEQ multiplex PCR; in TCRdb, only in-frame clones are kept and a portion is missing. The top ten hold 5.4% of the sample, which has some 250,000 clones, around 76% seen once. The sequencing sample was made of PBMCs. These receptor sequences come from a woman between 40 and 50 years old in good health and CMV-seropositive. The CDR3 runs from the conserved cysteine through the conserved F or W.

v_call: TRBV25-1; j_call: TRBJ2-5; cdr3_aa: CASSVEVNEETQYF
v_call: TRBV20-1; j_call: TRBJ1-2; cdr3_aa: CSATGGRGYTF
v_call: TRBV30; j_call: TRBJ2-2; cdr3_aa: CAWAKQGARTGELFF
v_call: TRBV9; j_call: TRBJ2-1; cdr3_aa: CASSVSGLIYNEQFF
v_call: TRBV19; j_call: TRBJ1-5; cdr3_aa: CATRGRSENQPQHF
v_call: TRBV27; j_call: TRBJ1-2; cdr3_aa: CASSPDRALYGYTF
v_call: TRBV7-2; j_call: TRBJ1-6; cdr3_aa: CASSLHMGNSPLHF
v_call: TRBV30; j_call: TRBJ1-2; cdr3_aa: CAWSGLANYGYTF
v_call: TRBV19; j_call: TRBJ2-1; cdr3_aa: CASTDNAYNEQFF
v_call: TRBV5-1; j_call: TRBJ1-4; cdr3_aa: CASSPQGVNEKLFF
v_call: TRBV5-1; j_call: TRBJ1-4; cdr3_aa: CASSVGQFATNEKLFF
v_call: TRBV28; j_call: TRBJ2-5; cdr3_aa: CASSLPSRKTQYF
v_call: TRBV5-1; j_call: TRBJ2-1; cdr3_aa: CASSLRLAGGYNEQFF
v_call: TRBV7-8; j_call: TRBJ1-2; cdr3_aa: CASSPQGKLNYTF
v_call: TRBV11-2; j_call: TRBJ2-5; cdr3_aa: CASSLVTLSGETQYF